Presented here are 4 T cell receptor beta chains from one specimen sequenced in a study of shared clonotypes between healthy human individuals. Clones were sequenced by immunoSEQ multiplex PCR, and TCRdb holds only the in-frame ones, with some missing. The sample records 2 million to 2.5 million clones, roughly 96% being singletons. Sequenced input: naive CD4+ T cells sorted from blood. The sample's subset: CD45RA+ positively selected. The receptors originated from a man younger than 30 in good health.

J is TRBJ2-7 and V is TRBV6-1; D not resolved. Trimming shortened V by 3 bases and J by 2 bases, and 14 bases separated the two germline ends. The germline gives CDR1 MNHNS, CDR2 SASEGT. CDR3 length equals 15 residues. CDR3 sequence reads: CASSETTERAYEQYF. In nucleotides, the CDR3 is TGTGCCAGCAGTGAGACGACGGAGCGAGCCTACGAGCAGTACTTC.

The chain couples TRBV4-1 to TRBJ2-3, with D possibly TRBD2 on 6 matching bases. The CDR3 totals 17 residues. The germline gives CDR1 MGHRA, CDR2 YSYEKL. V lost 2 bases and J 4 bases, leaving 19 bases between the germline ends. CDR3 sequence reads: CASSQPGVGLGADTQYF. CDR3 nucleotide sequence: TGCGCCAGCAGCCAACCGGGGGTGGGCTTAGGCGCAGATACGCAGTATTTT.

The chain employs TRBV25-1 and TRBJ1-4, with TRBD1 matching over 10 bases. V lost 6 bases and J lost 6; bases outside the gene matches: 4. This CDR3 has 14 residues. Germline loops: CDR1 MGHDK, CDR2 SYGVNS. This chain's CDR3 is CASRFGTGDEKLFF. Written as DNA, the CDR3 is TGTGCCAGCAGATTCGGGACAGGGGATGAAAAACTGTTTTTT. Filled out from reference TRBV25-1 and TRBJ1-4, the complete variable domain reads EADIYQTPRYLVIGTGKKITLECSQTMGHDKMYWYQQDPGMELHLIHYSYGVNSTEKGDLSSESTVSRIRTEHFPLTLESARPSHTSQYLCASRFGTGDEKLFFGSGTQLSVL.

This clone came up once. V is TRBV11-2 and J is TRBJ2-1, with a weak D call TRBD1 (6 bases). CDR1 and CDR2 from the germline V gene are SGHAT and FQNNGV. The CDR3 has 14 amino acids. The germline V and J ends were trimmed by 2 bases and 3 bases, with 8 bases remaining between them. The CDR3 sequence is CASSLSGDYNEQFF. For the CDR3, the DNA is TGTGCCAGCAGCTTATCAGGGGACTACAATGAGCAGTTCTTC.